This is a list of T cell receptor beta chains from one sample in a study of early T cells in non-severe SARS-CoV-2 infection. One entry per CDR3 protein results from TCRdb running MiXCR on the 5' RACE reads. Among around 60,000 distinct CDR3 sequences listed, about 13% were seen once. The sequenced sample was whole blood. The receptors come from an adult who was a healthcare worker with PCR-confirmed SARS-CoV-2 infection or an uninfected control (not recorded which). The conserved cysteine and the conserved F or W are not part of the CDR3 here. Fields, in order: CDR3 protein, clone size, CDR3 length, J gene, V gene. Size is stated for part of the rows, as once, few or many counts, or as a class when the clone is expanded.

ASKLWDGGSYEQY NA 13 TRBJ2-7 TRBV27
SVAAGTGELF NA 10 TRBJ2-2 TRBV29-1
ASSYLGKSGYT few 11 TRBJ1-2 TRBV19
ASSLDRGDGNEQF NA 13 TRBJ2-1 TRBV5-4
ASRSGTLNTGELF NA 13 TRBJ2-2 TRBV19
ASTPPRQIYEQY NA 12 TRBJ2-7 TRBV21-1
ATRGNLPLRSYEQY many 14 TRBJ2-7 TRBV6-2/TRBV6-3
SASLTGSGNTIY NA 12 TRBJ1-3 TRBV20-1
ASSFESTDTQY NA 11 TRBJ2-3 TRBV11-3
ASSPGGAMNTEAF NA 13 TRBJ1-1 TRBV11-3
ASRPGTPGDEQF many 12 TRBJ2-1 TRBV6-2/TRBV6-3
ASRPGQGGEQY many 11 TRBJ2-7 TRBV28
ASSFFQGDGYT few 11 TRBJ1-2 TRBV27
ASSLKGTQY few 9 TRBJ2-5 TRBV12-3/TRBV12-4
ASSWVNAPYNEQF once 13 TRBJ2-1 TRBV28
ASSTDGAGSPLH NA 12 TRBJ1-6 TRBV7-3
ASSTRPGYPNYGYT NA 14 TRBJ1-2 TRBV28
ASTNRGAGANVLT few 13 TRBJ2-6 TRBV28
ASSLLQASGQQY few 12 TRBJ2-7 TRBV5-5
ASSWTSVGETQY few 12 TRBJ2-5 TRBV27
ASSPGGTGIYEQY few 13 TRBJ2-7 TRBV27
ASRTGSSGANVLT few 13 TRBJ2-6 TRBV28
ASTFGTEAF few 9 TRBJ1-1 TRBV6-2/TRBV6-3
ASSLDTGSDTQY NA 12 TRBJ2-3 TRBV7-2